These 29 T cell receptor beta chains originate from one sample sequenced in a study of blood T cell repertoires in COVID-19. Here immunoSEQ multiplex PCR was the method, and the copy in TCRdb shows in-frame clones only, minus some. This sample has about 200,000 clones, with around 87% found just once. The specimen sequenced was peripheral blood. The receptors come from a woman in her 50s with COVID-19, enrolled during active disease.

The chain uses TRBV10-2 and TRBJ2-7, with D tentatively TRBD1 (5 bases). The CDR3 extends over 13 amino acids. Germline-derived CDR1 and CDR2 are WSHSY and SAAADI. Trimming took off 5 bases at V and 5 bases at J, with 13 bases between the two ends. The CDR3 region has the DNA TGCGCCAGCAGTTCGACAGAGTTCCACGAGCAGTACTTC. Encoded protein: CASSSTEFHEQYF.

The chain carries TRBV27 and TRBJ2-7; TRBD1 matches at 7 bases. Germline CDR1 and CDR2: MNHEY and SMNVEV (reference sequence). J was trimmed by 4 bases and V by 7 bases; bases with no gene match: 7. CDR3 size: 13 residues. CDR3 amino acids: CASNRGQGYEQYF. In DNA form, the CDR3 reads TGTGCCAGCAACAGGGGACAAGGATACGAGCAGTACTTC.

The rearrangement links TRBV21-1 to TRBJ1-2; TRBD1 is the table's D call, not checked against the DNA. TRBV21-1 is an annotated pseudogene. The CDR3 is 13 amino acids. Here the CDR3 reads CASSVKRTVLSTF. The CDR3 DNA is TGTGCCAGCAGTGTAAAAAGGACAGTTCTTTCCACCTTC.

The J gene is TRBJ2-5, the V gene TRBV5-6; perhaps TRBD2 as D (6 bases). In germline, CDR1 is SGHDT, CDR2 YYEEEE. This CDR3 region has 18 residues. The ends were cut back, 1 base at V and 4 bases at J, with 23 bases in the middle. The CDR3 protein is CASSLSRGKRGYLETQYF. Written as DNA, the CDR3 is TGTGCCAGCAGCTTGAGCCGGGGGAAGAGGGGATATTTAGAGACCCAGTACTTC.

The chain has TRBV15 and TRBJ1-6; the match to TRBD1 covers 7 bases. Germline V gene data show CDR1 as LNHNV and CDR2 as YYDKDF (reference sequence). The CDR3 is 15 amino acids. V lost 0 bases, J lost 11 bases, and 7 bases stayed unmatched. CDR3 nucleotides: TGTGCCACCAGCAGAGATGCGAAGGGGGCTGCACCCCTCCACTTT. As protein: CATSRDAKGAAPLHF.

The rearrangement joins TRBV11-2 to TRBJ2-1; TRBD1 matches at 7 bases. The CDR3 is 15 residues long. Germline V gene data show CDR1 as SGHAT and CDR2 as FQNNGV. J lost 2 bases, V lost 2 bases, and 3 bases had no gene match. In DNA form, the CDR3 reads TGTGCCAGCAGCTTACCGACAGGGACCTACAATGAGCAGTTCTTC. Translated, it gives CASSLPTGTYNEQFF.

The chain combines TRBV19 with TRBJ2-3, with 11 bases aligning to TRBD2. Trimming at V came to 5 bases and at J to 7 bases, leaving 5 bases not matched to a gene. The germline gives CDR1 LNHDA, CDR2 SQIVND (reference sequence). CDR3 length equals 14 residues. CDR3 loop: CASSFLAGGNTQYF. In nucleotides, the CDR3 is TGTGCCAGTAGTTTCCTAGCGGGGGGAAATACGCAGTATTTT.

V and J are TRBV28 and TRBJ1-2, with no clear D. This CDR3 is built from 13 residues. Germline loops: CDR1 MDHEN, CDR2 SYDVKM. V lost 2 bases and J lost 7, with 11 bases in between. CDR3 sequence (DNA): TGTGCCAGCAGTTTACGTCCGGTTCGTGGCTACACCTTC. The encoded protein is CASSLRPVRGYTF.

The J gene is TRBJ1-6, the V gene TRBV5-1; 8 bases map to TRBD1. Germline V gene sequence: CDR1 SGHRS, CDR2 YFSETQ. This CDR3 is built from 16 residues. V dropped 3 bases and J dropped 8; count of bases not matched to a gene: 10. CDR3 region: CASSSQGARGDSPLHF. Written as DNA, the CDR3 is TGCGCCAGCAGCTCCCAGGGGGCCAGGGGGGATTCACCCCTCCACTTT.

This rearrangement joins TRBV12-5 to TRBJ2-2, with D possibly TRBD2 on 7 matching bases. The V and J ends lost 3 bases and 5 bases respectively, with 19 bases between them. Germline V gene data show CDR1 as LGHNT and CDR2 as FRNRAP. The CDR3 consists of 17 residues. Here the CDR3 DNA reads TGTGCTAGTGGTTTCCGCCCCCTGGGGGGGCAGACCGGGGAGCTGTTTTTT. Translated, it gives CASGFRPLGGQTGELFF.

The chain links TRBV9 to TRBJ2-3; D not certain. The germline V gene has CDR1 SGDLS and CDR2 YYNGEE. The length of the CDR3 is 14 residues. Trimming removed 0 bases at V and 6 bases at J, with 11 bases between. The CDR3 protein is CASSVASLRDTQYF. The CDR3 DNA reads TGTGCCAGCAGCGTAGCCTCCTTGCGGGATACGCAGTATTTT.

This clone occurred a few times. The chain links TRBV2 to TRBJ2-5, with TRBD1 matching 7 bases. There are 15 residues in the CDR3. The junction had 12 bases not matched to a gene; V was cut back by 8 bases and J by 3 bases. Germline V gene lookup returns CDR1 SNHLY and CDR2 FYNNEI. The CDR3 DNA is TGTGCCAGCGTTGGGGCCGGGACAGATAAAGAGACCCAGTACTTC. Its translation: CASVGAGTDKETQYF.

The rearrangement joins TRBV6-5 to TRBJ1-2, with 7 bases that match TRBD1. Germline V gene lookup returns CDR1 MNHEY and CDR2 SVGAGI. The CDR3 runs to 14 residues. The V and J ends lost 4 bases and 8 bases, in that order; junction bases with no gene match: 10. Here the CDR3 DNA reads TGTGCCAGCAGTTCCATCGACAGGGCGGACGGCTACACCTTC. It translates to CASSSIDRADGYTF.

The chain is built from TRBV27 and TRBJ2-7, with unresolved D. Germline assignment: CDR1 MNHEY and CDR2 SMNVEV (reference sequence). The germline V and J ends were trimmed by 4 bases and 2 bases, with 12 bases remaining between them. CDR3 size: 14 residues. CDR3 DNA: TGTGCCAGCAGTTCCCGACACACTGCCTACGAGCAGTACTTC. It codes for CASSSRHTAYEQYF.

The rearrangement links TRBV9 to TRBJ1-4, with D perhaps TRBD1 (5 bases). Germline-derived CDR1 and CDR2 are SGDLS and YYNGEE. Trimming pared 0 bases from V and 7 bases from J, leaving 13 bases between. The CDR3 is 15 residues long. CDR3 residues: CASSVGGTGIEKLFF. CDR3 sequence (DNA): TGTGCCAGCAGCGTAGGGGGGACTGGGATTGAAAAACTGTTTTTT.

This chain links TRBV28 with TRBJ1-5; TRBD1 is a possible D gene (5 bases). The germline V gene has CDR1 MDHEN and CDR2 SYDVKM. The V end was cut by 2 bases, the J end by 0 bases, with 11 bases between. The length of the CDR3 is 16 residues. This CDR3 is CASSLTLTGSNQPQHF. Written as DNA, the CDR3 is TGTGCCAGCAGTTTAACCCTTACAGGTAGCAATCAGCCCCAGCATTTT.

The chain couples TRBV6-4 to TRBJ1-1; possible D gene TRBD1, 6 bases. The germline gives CDR1 MRHNA, CDR2 SNTAGT. There are 13 residues in the CDR3. Trimming took off 5 bases at V and 6 bases at J, with 13 bases between the two ends. CDR3: CASSHTGSAEAFF. The DNA of the CDR3 is TGTGCCAGCAGTCATACAGGGTCGGCTGAAGCTTTCTTT.

The chain carries TRBV19 and TRBJ2-7; 9 nucleotides line up with TRBD1. Germline CDR1 is LNHDA and CDR2 is SQIVND (reference sequence). Trimming removed 8 bases from V and 2 bases from J; junction bases left unmatched: 7. This CDR3 contains 14 residues. This CDR3 reads CASSEQGAPYEQYV. DNA for the CDR3: TGTGCCAGTTCAGAACAGGGGGCACCCTACGAGCAGTACGTC.

The chain has TRBV14 and TRBJ2-1, with D uncertain. V lost 0 bases and J 5 bases, leaving 8 bases between the germline ends. CDR1 is SGHDN, CDR2 FVKESK, per germline. CDR3 length equals 14 residues. CDR3 region: CASSQEQYNNEQFF. Here the CDR3 DNA reads TGTGCCAGCAGCCAAGAACAGTACAACAATGAGCAGTTCTTC.

The rearrangement joins TRBV9 to TRBJ1-1; TRBD1 aligns across 9 bases. Germline CDR1 reads SGDLS; CDR2 reads YYNGEE. This CDR3 spans 15 amino acids. V was pared by 2 bases and J by 4 bases, with 6 bases of the junction left unmatched. The chain's CDR3 is CASSVGQGWSTEAFF. The DNA for the CDR3 is TGTGCCAGCAGCGTGGGACAGGGATGGAGCACTGAAGCTTTCTTT.

The chain uses TRBV24-1 and TRBJ2-2, with D possibly being TRBD2 (6 bases). Germline CDR1 and CDR2: KGHDR and SFDVKD. Between the trimmed V and J ends, which lost 9 bases and 5 bases, there was a span of 18 bases. The CDR3 contains 15 residues. CDR3 sequence reads: CATGSRDSFTGELFF. As DNA, the CDR3 is TGTGCCACCGGTTCCCGGGACTCCTTTACCGGGGAGCTGTTTTTT.

The chain is built from TRBV2 and TRBJ2-4; 8 bases align to TRBD1. V gave up 10 bases and J gave up 0 bases; unmatched junction bases: 17. CDR3 size: 18 residues. CDR1 is SNHLY and CDR2 is FYNNEI in the germline V gene. The CDR3 sequence is CATSDRGPRSSAKNIQYF. CDR3 DNA: TGTGCCACCTCCGACAGGGGCCCAAGGTCCTCAGCCAAAAACATTCAGTACTTC.

The rearrangement links TRBV12-5 to TRBJ2-4, with a weak D call TRBD2 (6 bases). The germline V gene encodes CDR1 LGHNT and CDR2 FRNRAP. The V and J ends lost 0 bases and 0 bases respectively, with 21 bases between them. The CDR3 extends over 20 amino acids. The CDR3, as DNA: TGTGCTAGTGGTTTGGTACGGGCATCCGGGAGCTATATAGCCAAAAACATTCAGTACTTC. Its translation is CASGLVRASGSYIAKNIQYF.

The gene calls are TRBV29-1 and TRBJ2-2, with 9 bases lining up with TRBD1. With V trimmed by 8 bases and J by 6 bases, 7 bases remained unmatched. The germline gives CDR1 SQVTM, CDR2 ANQGSEA. The CDR3 length is 13 residues. This chain's CDR3 is CSIGQGRSGELFF. CDR3 DNA sequence: TGCAGCATTGGACAGGGGAGGTCCGGGGAGCTGTTTTTT.

This chain joins TRBV30 and TRBJ1-4; D is unclear. Trimming left V 0 bases short and J 7 bases short, with 15 bases between. Germline V gene lookup returns CDR1 GTSNPN and CDR2 SVGIG (reference sequence). The CDR3 has 15 residues. CDR3: CAWSVHRPAGEKLFF. The DNA for the CDR3 is TGTGCCTGGAGTGTACACCGCCCGGCGGGTGAAAAACTGTTTTTT. Complete variable domain (other parts from reference TRBV30 and TRBJ1-4): SQTIHQWPATLVQPVGSPLSLECTVEGTSNPNLYWYRQAAGRGLQLLFYSVGIGQISSEVPQNLSASRPQDRQFILSSKKLLLSDSGFYLCAWSVHRPAGEKLFFGSGTQLSVL.

The V and J genes are TRBV11-2 and TRBJ2-2; 11 nucleotides match TRBD1. The CDR3 runs to 15 residues. The J segment lost 5 bases and the V segment lost 10 bases, leaving 9 bases of the junction unmatched. Germline loops: CDR1 SGHAT, CDR2 FQNNGV. The CDR3 loop reads CATPGTGGSTGELFF. As DNA, the CDR3 is TGTGCCACACCCGGGACAGGGGGAAGTACCGGGGAGCTGTTTTTT.

The V gene is TRBV3-1 (or the pseudogene TRBV3-2), the J gene TRBJ1-3; 8 bases are a match to TRBD1. This CDR3 has 14 amino acids. V was pared by 7 bases and J by 4 bases, with 6 bases of the junction left unmatched. Germline CDR1 reads LGHDT; CDR2 reads YNNKEL (reference sequence). Here the CDR3 DNA reads TGTGCCAGCAACCAGGGGGCGACGGGAAACACCATATATTTT. Its protein product is CASNQGATGNTIYF.

The chain carries TRBV23-1 and TRBJ2-5, with D perhaps matching TRBD1 (6 bases). TRBV23-1 is known as an ORF, though its function is uncertain. Trimming stripped 3 bases from V and 4 bases from J, with 24 bases between. The CDR3 extends over 18 amino acids. Here the CDR3 reads CASSQDRAGPLELETQYF. In DNA, the CDR3 is TGCGCCAGCAGTCAGGACAGAGCAGGGCCCCTAGAGTTAGAGACCCAGTACTTC.

The chain recombines TRBV30 with TRBJ2-3; D gene uncertain. Germline CDR1 is GTSNPN and CDR2 is SVGIG (reference sequence). The CDR3 runs to 13 residues. V was trimmed by 1 base and J by 3 bases, leaving 8 bases between them. The CDR3: CAWSAPPTDTQYF. CDR3 bases: TGTGCCTGGAGTGCTCCTCCTACAGATACGCAGTATTTT.